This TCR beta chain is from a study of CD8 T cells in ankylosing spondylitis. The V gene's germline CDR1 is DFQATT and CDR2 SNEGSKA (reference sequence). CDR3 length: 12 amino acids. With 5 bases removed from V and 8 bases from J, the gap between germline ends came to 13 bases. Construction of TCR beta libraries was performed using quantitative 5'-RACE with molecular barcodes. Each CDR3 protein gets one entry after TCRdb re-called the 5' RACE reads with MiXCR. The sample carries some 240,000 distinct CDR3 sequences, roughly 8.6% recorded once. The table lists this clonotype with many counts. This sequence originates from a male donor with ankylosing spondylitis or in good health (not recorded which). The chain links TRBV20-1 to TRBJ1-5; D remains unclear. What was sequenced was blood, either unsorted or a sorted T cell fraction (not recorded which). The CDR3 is CSAEELGEPQHF. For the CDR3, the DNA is TGCAGTGCTGAAGAATTAGGCGAGCCCCAGCATTTT.